This T cell receptor beta chain was identified in a study of cytomegalovirus exposure and HLA in healthy donors. Study in general: An earlier analysis identified 117 million unique TCR beta sequences in approximately 190 million T cells.

Study-level findings and limits: Earlier findings revealed that most TCR beta V segments proved productive either about 87% or about 30% of the time. Among the CMV-associated chains, a few were confirmed in vitro as specific for CMV antigens.

Primers for the PCR totalled 60 Vbeta and 13 Jbeta. The assay was immunoSEQ multiplex PCR, and TCRdb's table has in-frame clones only and misses some. Here the sample spans 70,000 to 95,000 clones, less than 75% being singletons. Regarding this clone: Its antigen is not identified. The same CDR3 is also encoded by other DNA sequences in this sample.

The CDR3 consists of 11 residues. Trimming took off 7 bases at V and 8 bases at J, with 11 bases between the two ends. CDR1 is MNHEY and CDR2 is SVGAGI in the germline V gene. Input material: PBMCs. The rearrangement uses TRBV6-5 and TRBJ1-1; possibly TRBD1 for D (6 bases). This sequence originates from a woman in her 30s in good health and CMV-seropositive. CDR3 sequence reads: CASTRRGEAFF. Here the CDR3 DNA reads TGTGCCAGCACCCGCAGGGGAGAAGCTTTCTTT.